This T cell receptor beta chain was captured in a study of beta chain features in type 1 diabetes. The CDR3 is made up of 12 amino acids. Trimming stripped 8 bases from V and 6 bases from J, with 10 bases between. Germline CDR1 is SGHTA and CDR2 is FQGTGA. TCRB transcripts that were expressed got sequenced, as all of the isolated RNA had been reverse transcribed. Clones were read by immunoSEQ multiplex PCR, and TCRdb kept only the in-frame ones, dropping some. The repertoire holds under 800,000 clones, with less than 20% as singletons. This sequence was found in a man younger than 35 in good health. The specimen sequenced was naive CD4+ T cells from blood. V usage is TRBV7-3 and J usage is TRBJ2-2; no reliable D call. For the CDR3, the DNA is TGTGCCAGCCAGAGAGGTCCCGGGGAGCTGTTTTTT. This encodes CASQRGPGELFF.